This TCR beta chain was retrieved from a study of cytomegalovirus exposure and HLA in healthy donors. Clones were read by immunoSEQ multiplex PCR, and TCRdb kept only the in-frame ones, dropping some. In the table there are 250,000 to 400,000 clones, 88% of which are singletons. Points from the study as a whole: Reports described diagnosis of cytomegalovirus status by the classifier as highly specific and sensitive. There were a few CMV-associated chains whose specificity for CMV antigens was confirmed in vitro.

V was cut by 4 bases and J by 2 bases, with 12 bases left in between. This CDR3 spans 14 amino acids. Germline assignment: CDR1 SGHDT and CDR2 YYEEEE. This clone was counted a few times. Its antigen is still unknown. Source material: PBMCs. The gene calls are TRBV5-6 and TRBJ1-2, with D uncertain. The receptor was derived from a man younger than 40 in good health and CMV-seronegative. The DNA of the CDR3 is TGTGCCAGCAGCCCCCTTTCGGGAAACTATGGCTACACCTTC. Its protein product is CASSPLSGNYGYTF.